The next 13 T cell receptor beta chains were all read from a single sample in a study of T cell responses to AZD1222 COVID-19 vaccine. Assay used: immunoSEQ multiplex PCR; TCRdb lists only in-frame clones, some missing. This sample has tens of thousands of clones, with approximately 91% found just once. Specimen: peripheral blood, collected on day 0 of AZD1222 vaccination. The receptor set was obtained from an adult in good health.

The chain employs TRBV10-3 and TRBJ2-7; no clear D gene. V gave up 0 bases and J gave up 3 bases, with 9 bases separating them. The V gene's germline CDR1 is ENHRY and CDR2 SYGVKD. The CDR3 covers 14 residues. The CDR3 region is CAISESMANYEQYF. In nucleotides, the CDR3 is TGTGCCATCAGTGAGTCGATGGCCAACTACGAGCAGTACTTC.

This sequence joins TRBV6-5 and TRBJ2-7; TRBD2 matches at 7 bases. The germline V gene encodes CDR1 MNHEY and CDR2 SVGAGI. The length of the CDR3 is 15 residues. V lost 0 bases to trimming and J lost 4 bases; unmatched junction nucleotides: 6. CDR3 sequence reads: CASSYSNAGDYEQYF. Written as DNA, the CDR3 is TGTGCCAGCAGTTACTCGAATGCGGGAGATTACGAGCAGTACTTC.

This sequence joins TRBV5-1 and TRBJ2-6; D is undetermined. Per germline, CDR1 SGHRS and CDR2 YFSETQ. The ends were cut back, 4 bases at V and 10 bases at J, with 12 bases in the middle. This CDR3 has 13 residues. CDR3 bases: TGCGCCAGCAGCGAGGACCCTAATAACGTCCTGACTTTC. This codes for CASSEDPNNVLTF.

This clone was observed once. The genes are TRBV5-1 and TRBJ1-2, with TRBD1 as a possible D gene (5 bases). The CDR3 is 14 residues long. The ends were cut back, 0 bases at V and 2 bases at J, with 8 bases in the middle. Per germline, CDR1 SGHRS and CDR2 YFSETQ. This CDR3 reads CASSLDDRNYGYTF. The CDR3 DNA reads as TGCGCCAGCAGCTTGGACGACAGAAACTATGGCTACACCTTC.

This clone was found a few times. The chain carries TRBV19 and TRBJ2-7, with TRBD2 identical over 11 bases. V lost 5 bases and J lost 3; bases outside the gene matches: 6. This CDR3 spans 15 amino acids. Germline V gene sequence: CDR1 LNHDA, CDR2 SQIVND (reference sequence). The CDR3 protein is CASSVGLAVYYEQYF. CDR3 sequence (DNA): TGTGCCAGTAGTGTGGGACTAGCGGTATACTACGAGCAGTACTTC.

The chain recombines TRBV7-2 with TRBJ1-2; no clear D gene. This CDR3 has 13 residues. V lost 5 bases, J lost 4 bases, and 11 bases lay in between. Germline CDR1 and CDR2: SGHTA and FQGNSA. For the CDR3, the DNA is TGTGCCAGCAGCCCAGACATTTCCTATGGCTACACCTTC. This sequence encodes CASSPDISYGYTF.

The V call is TRBV4-3, the J call TRBJ1-2; D gene uncertain. V was clipped by 0 bases and J by 1 base, with 12 bases between them. The length of the CDR3 is 16 residues. Germline-derived CDR1 and CDR2 are LGHNA and YSLEER. CDR3 in amino acids: CASSQEAAADNYGYTF. The DNA for the CDR3 is TGCGCCAGCAGCCAAGAAGCGGCAGCTGATAACTATGGCTACACCTTC.

V and J are TRBV6-5 and TRBJ1-6; 7 bases are a match to TRBD1. V shed 6 bases, J shed 10 bases, and the junction held 6 bases outside the gene matches. The CDR3 covers 13 residues. CDR1 MNHEY and CDR2 SVGAGI come from the germline V gene. Here the CDR3 reads CASSQQGRSPLHF. CDR3 bases: TGTGCCAGCAGCCAACAGGGGCGGTCACCCCTCCACTTT.

This chain links TRBV11-2 with TRBJ1-2; 9 bases match TRBD1. V was pared by 3 bases and J by 8 bases, with 10 bases of the junction left unmatched. This CDR3 is built from 15 residues. CDR1 and CDR2 (germline): SGHAT, FQNNGV. The CDR3 protein is CASSFGTGSRAGYTF. CDR3 nucleotide sequence: TGTGCCAGCAGCTTCGGGACAGGGAGTCGAGCGGGCTACACCTTC.

The chain uses TRBV6-4 and TRBJ1-5; perhaps TRBD1 as D (5 bases). CDR1 and CDR2 from the germline V gene are MRHNA and SNTAGT. The germline V and J ends were trimmed by 3 bases and 6 bases, with 12 bases remaining between them. The CDR3 consists of 14 residues. The CDR3 spells CASSDGHGGQPQHF. The CDR3 DNA reads as TGTGCCAGCAGTGATGGACACGGGGGTCAGCCCCAGCATTTT.

The chain has TRBV10-3 and TRBJ2-2; 8 bases agree with TRBD2. After removal of 2 bases from V and 4 bases from J, the junction contained 0 bases not matched to a gene. Germline loops: CDR1 ENHRY, CDR2 SYGVKD. This CDR3 region has 14 residues. The CDR3 DNA reads as TGTGCCATCAGTGAGGGGACTAGCACCGGGGAGCTGTTTTTT. As protein: CAISEGTSTGELFF.

The gene calls are TRBV29-1 and TRBJ2-7, with D perhaps TRBD1 (5 bases). Germline CDR1 is SQVTM and CDR2 is ANQGSEA. The CDR3 length is 12 residues. V lost 4 bases and J 6 bases, leaving 13 bases between the germline ends. The chain's CDR3 is CSVGAGSAEQYF. CDR3 bases: TGCAGCGTTGGGGCAGGGTCCGCCGAGCAGTACTTC.

About this clone itself: Mismatch with germline at one junction end may stem from a read error. The gene calls are TRBV7-2 and TRBJ2-4; 12 bases are shared with TRBD2. The CDR3 runs 14 residues. Germline V gene data show CDR1 as SGHTA and CDR2 as FQGNSA. This CDR3 reads CASSLAGGLSIQYF. The CDR3 nucleotides read TGTGCCAGCAGCCTAGCGGGGGGGCTTAGCATTCAGTACTTC. Variable domain in full (rest from reference TRBV7-2 and TRBJ2-4): GAGVSQSPSNKVTEKGKDVELRCDPISGHTALYWYRQSLGQGLEFLIYFQGNSAPDKSGLPSDRFSAERTGGSVSTLTIQRTQQEDSAVYLCASSLAGGLSIQYFGAGTRLSVL.